The sample holds a few counts of the clone carrying this T cell receptor (beta chain). Its matching antigen is unknown. A second about 6 to 12 cycle PCR used barcoded and J-beta primers. All samples yielded 2.5 million or more CDR3-containing paired-end reads. TCRdb independently ran MiXCR on the 5' RACE reads; one entry per CDR3 protein. The sample records about 810,000 distinct CDR3 sequences, 35% to 40% being singletons. The record originates from a study of blood T cells in healthy people across ages. Whole-study findings and limits: Any changes in expanded clonotypes were possibly confounded, as donor CMV status remained unknown.

The germline gives CDR1 LNHDA, CDR2 SQIVND (reference sequence). V was pared by 4 bases and J by 4 bases, with 17 bases between. The CDR3 extends over 16 amino acids. Each sample gave at least 6.5 million isolated PBMCs. The chain combines TRBV19 with TRBJ1-5; D not resolved. The sample was blood. The sequence came from a man aged 18 to 30 in good health. The CDR3 sequence is CASSTPPGHTNQPQHF. The CDR3 DNA is TGTGCCAGTAGTACCCCCCCGGGTCATACAAATCAGCCCCAGCATTTT.